This is a list of T cell receptor beta chains from one sample in a study of blood T cell repertoires in COVID-19. Produced via immunoSEQ multiplex PCR; TCRdb's table is partial and in-frame only. The data contain around 270,000 clones, 84% of them singletons. The material sequenced was peripheral blood. Receptors were obtained from a woman aged 40 to 49 who had recovered from COVID-19. CDR3s include the opening cysteine and the closing phenylalanine or tryptophan. The D gene is left open where the match is weak. Not all rows give a size; the values are once, few, many and, for expanded clones, a class.

cdr3_aa	cdr3_nt	d_call	j_call	v_call	clone_size
CASSQTGRNTGELFF	TGTGCCAGCAGTCAGACAGGGAGAAACACCGGGGAGCTGTTTTTT	TRBD1	TRBJ2-2	TRBV28	once
CASSKEFHKRENTEAFF	TGTGCCAGCAGCAAAGAGTTTCACAAACGGGAGAACACTGAAGCTTTCTTT	NA	TRBJ1-1	TRBV21-1	few
CASSSVAYQPQHF	TGTGCCAGCAGCTCAGTGGCCTATCAGCCCCAGCATTTT	NA	TRBJ1-5	TRBV5-5	NA
CASSKYRGDYTEAFF	TGTGCCAGCAGCAAATACAGGGGGGATTACACTGAAGCTTTCTTT	TRBD1	TRBJ1-1	TRBV9	NA
CASSRTGTSVRETQYF	TGTGCCAGTAGTCGGACCGGGACTAGCGTAAGAGAGACCCAGTACTTC	TRBD2	TRBJ2-5	TRBV19	NA
CASSIRGQETQYF	TGTGCCAGTAGTATTAGGGGGCAAGAGACCCAGTACTTC	NA	TRBJ2-5	TRBV19	NA
CASSPRRDYTGELFF	TGTGCCAGCTCACCACGACGGGATTACACCGGGGAGCTGTTTTTT	NA	TRBJ2-2	TRBV18	once
CASSPGGEQYF	TGTGCCAGCAGCCCGGGGGGGGAGCAGTACTTC	TRBD2	TRBJ2-7	TRBV7-9	NA
CASSSPRTGSRDYGYTF	TGTGCCAGCAGTTCACCCCGAACAGGATCCCGAGACTATGGCTACACCTTC	NA	TRBJ1-2	TRBV28	NA
CASSLWANTEAFF	TGTGCCAGCAGCTTGTGGGCGAACACTGAAGCTTTCTTT	NA	TRBJ1-1	TRBV5-4	NA
CASSQKGASYEQYF	TGTGCCAGCAGCCAGAAGGGGGCCTCCTACGAGCAGTACTTC	TRBD1	TRBJ2-7	TRBV3-1/TRBV3-2	NA
CASSLIDRVYEQYF	TGTGCCAGTAGTCTCATCGACAGGGTCTACGAGCAGTACTTC	TRBD1	TRBJ2-7	TRBV19	NA
CASSLGIGGTNPYEQYF	TGTGCCAGCAGCTTGGGAATTGGGGGGACCAACCCCTACGAGCAGTACTTC	NA	TRBJ2-7	TRBV5-8	NA
CASSRGDRGQETQYF	TGTGCCAGCAGCCGGGGGGACAGGGGGCAGGAGACCCAGTACTTC	TRBD1	TRBJ2-5	TRBV9	once
CASSFGPAGSSYEQYF	TGTGCCAGCAGCTTTGGGCCAGCAGGAAGCTCCTACGAGCAGTACTTC	NA	TRBJ2-7	TRBV11-2	NA
CASSSSRQVDGYTF	TGTGCCAGCAGCTCCTCCAGACAGGTTGATGGCTACACCTTC	NA	TRBJ1-2	TRBV7-9	NA
CASSPRTGMDSPLHF	TGTGCCAGCAGCCCCCGGACAGGGATGGATTCACCCCTCCACTTT	TRBD1	TRBJ1-6	TRBV5-5	few
CASSQPTRGVLNTQYF	TGCGCCAGCAGCCAACCAACCCGGGGGGTCTTAAATACGCAGTATTTT	TRBD2	TRBJ2-3	TRBV4-1	NA
CASSQAFGDRYSGANVLTF	TGTGCCAGCAGCCAAGCGTTTGGGGACAGGTACTCTGGGGCCAACGTCCTGACTTTC	TRBD1	TRBJ2-6	TRBV3-1/TRBV3-2	NA
CASSLEVQQGYDGYTF	TGTGCCAGCAGCTTAGAGGTCCAACAGGGTTACGACGGCTACACCTTC	NA	TRBJ1-2	TRBV7-8	NA
CASSQDHQNYEQYF	TGCGCCAGCAGCCAAGATCACCAGAACTACGAGCAGTACTTC	NA	TRBJ2-7	TRBV4-1	once
CATSNPGGWGYTF	TGTGCCACCAGCAATCCAGGGGGCTGGGGCTACACCTTC	TRBD1	TRBJ1-2	TRBV15	NA
CASSAGETQYF	TGTGCCAGCAGCGCCGGAGAGACCCAGTACTTC	NA	TRBJ2-5	TRBV5-4	NA
CAWSVKGTGRLIYGYTF	TGTGCCTGGAGTGTAAAGGGGACAGGGCGCCTGATCTATGGCTACACCTTC	TRBD1	TRBJ1-2	TRBV30	NA
CASSQEGGSYNEQFF	TGTGCCAGCAGCCAGGAGGGGGGGTCCTACAATGAGCAGTTCTTC	NA	TRBJ2-1	TRBV5-6	NA
CATSVQGLDTEAFF	TGTGCCACCAGCGTACAGGGATTGGACACTGAAGCTTTCTTT	NA	TRBJ1-1	TRBV15	NA
CASSPGTAQPQHF	TGTGCCAGCTCACCAGGGACAGCTCAGCCCCAGCATTTT	TRBD1	TRBJ1-5	TRBV18	NA
CASSPTVGSTTGELFF	TGTGCCAGCAGCCCCACAGTAGGCAGTACTACCGGGGAGCTGTTTTTT	NA	TRBJ2-2	TRBV11-2	once
CASSETGQGTYGYTF	TGTGCCAGCAGTGAAACTGGACAGGGTACCTATGGCTACACCTTC	TRBD1	TRBJ1-2	TRBV28	NA
CASSLGNRQGRGYTF	TGTGCCAGCAGTTTAGGGAATAGACAGGGGAGAGGCTACACCTTC	TRBD1	TRBJ1-2	TRBV28	NA
CASSTAGKPQHF	TGTGCCAGCAGCACCGCAGGAAAGCCCCAGCATTTT	NA	TRBJ1-5	TRBV28	NA
CASSLRSWDRDQPQHF	TGTGCCAGCAGCTTAAGATCATGGGACAGGGATCAGCCCCAGCATTTT	TRBD1	TRBJ1-5	TRBV7-6	NA
CASSLAGLAGGLQYF	TGTGCCAGCAGCTTAGCGGGACTAGCGGGGGGGCTCCAGTACTTC	TRBD2	TRBJ2-5	TRBV11-2	NA
CASSITVERNSPLHF	TGTGCCAGTAGTATCACAGTCGAACGTAATTCACCCCTCCACTTT	NA	TRBJ1-6	TRBV19	NA
CASSVGGRGEKLFF	TGTGCCAGCAGCGTAGGAGGGAGAGGGGAAAAACTGTTTTTT	NA	TRBJ1-4	TRBV9	once
CASSTSGGRSYEQYF	TGTGCCAGTAGTACCTCAGGGGGCAGAAGCTACGAGCAGTACTTC	TRBD1	TRBJ2-7	TRBV19	NA
CAWTSGEQDIQPQHF	TGTGCCTGGACCTCGGGAGAGCAAGATATTCAGCCCCAGCATTTT	NA	TRBJ1-5	TRBV30	few
CASSQEGGSERYGYTF	TGTGCCAGCAGCCAAGAAGGCGGTTCGGAACGCTATGGCTACACCTTC	NA	TRBJ1-2	TRBV3-1/TRBV3-2	NA